What follows is one TCR beta chain and its context. Its antigen is undetermined. The protocol was immunoSEQ multiplex PCR, while the TCRdb copy is restricted to in-frame clones and leaves out a portion. This sample has fewer than 20,000 clones, with approximately 79% found just once. These data belong to a study of tumor-infiltrating lymphocytes in localized non-small cell lung cancer. Looking at the study overall: Patients included smokers and never-smokers with various histologies, some sampled after neoadjuvant chemotherapy.

Overall study results and limits: Different pieces of the same tissue were used for each assay. Not all patients were TCR sequenced, owing to tissue quantity. Recurrence-free survival showed no association with tumor T-cell fraction.

V lost 0 bases and J 2 bases, leaving 19 bases between the germline ends. Germline V lookup: CDR1 SNHLY, CDR2 FYNNEI. CDR3 length: 18 residues. This chain joins TRBV2 and TRBJ1-1; no reliable D call. This TCR came from a human donor with non-small cell lung cancer. The sample consisted of lung tumor tissue. CDR3 DNA sequence: TGTGCCAGCAGTGAAGCGCTTGGACGGTTGCTAAAAAACACTGAAGCTTTCTTT. It translates to CASSEALGRLLKNTEAFF.